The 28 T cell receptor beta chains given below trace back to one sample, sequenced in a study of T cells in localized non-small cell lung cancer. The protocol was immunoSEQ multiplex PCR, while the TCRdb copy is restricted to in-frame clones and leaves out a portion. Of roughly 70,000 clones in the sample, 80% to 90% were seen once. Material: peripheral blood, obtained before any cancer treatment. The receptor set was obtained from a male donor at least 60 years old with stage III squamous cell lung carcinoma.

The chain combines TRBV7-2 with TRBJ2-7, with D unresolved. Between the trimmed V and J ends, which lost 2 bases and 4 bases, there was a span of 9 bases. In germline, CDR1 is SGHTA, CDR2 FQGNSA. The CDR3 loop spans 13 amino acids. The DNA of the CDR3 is TGTGCCAGCAGCTTATTTACGAATTACGAGCAGTACTTC. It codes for CASSLFTNYEQYF.

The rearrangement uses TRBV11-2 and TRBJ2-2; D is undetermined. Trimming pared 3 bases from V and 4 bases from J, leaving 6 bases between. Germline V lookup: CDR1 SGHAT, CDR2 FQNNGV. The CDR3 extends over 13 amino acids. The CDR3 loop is CASSFEPTGELFF. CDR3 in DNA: TGTGCCAGCAGCTTCGAACCCACCGGGGAGCTGTTTTTT.

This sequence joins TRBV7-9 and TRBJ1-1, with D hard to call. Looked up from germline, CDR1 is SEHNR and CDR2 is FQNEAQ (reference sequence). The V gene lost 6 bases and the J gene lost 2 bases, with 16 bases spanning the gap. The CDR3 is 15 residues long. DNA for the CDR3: TGTGCCAGCAGACAGAACCCGATTTCTAACACTGAAGCTTTCTTT. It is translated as CASRQNPISNTEAFF.

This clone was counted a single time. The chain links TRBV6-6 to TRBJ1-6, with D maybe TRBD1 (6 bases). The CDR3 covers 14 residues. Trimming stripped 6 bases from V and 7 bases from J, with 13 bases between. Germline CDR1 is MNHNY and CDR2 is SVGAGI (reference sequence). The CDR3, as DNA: TGTGCCAGCAGGCCGGGGGCGATCAATTCACCCCTCCACTTT. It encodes CASRPGAINSPLHF.

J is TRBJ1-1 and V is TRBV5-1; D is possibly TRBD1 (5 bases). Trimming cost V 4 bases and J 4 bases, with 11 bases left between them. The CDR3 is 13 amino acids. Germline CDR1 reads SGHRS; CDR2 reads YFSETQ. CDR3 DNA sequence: TGCGCCAGCAGCATCGCGGGGGGCACTGAAGCTTTCTTT. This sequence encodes CASSIAGGTEAFF.

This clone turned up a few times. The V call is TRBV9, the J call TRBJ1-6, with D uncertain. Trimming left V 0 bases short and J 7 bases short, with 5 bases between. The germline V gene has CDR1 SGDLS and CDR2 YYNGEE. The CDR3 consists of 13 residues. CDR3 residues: CASSVAINSPLHF. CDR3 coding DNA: TGTGCCAGCAGCGTAGCGATCAATTCACCCCTCCACTTT. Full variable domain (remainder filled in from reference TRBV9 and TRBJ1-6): DSGVTQTPKHLITATGQRVTLRCSPRSGDLSVYWYQQSLDQGLQFLIQYYNGEERAKGNILERFSAQQFPDLHSELNLSSLELGDSALYFCASSVAINSPLHFGNGTRLTVT.

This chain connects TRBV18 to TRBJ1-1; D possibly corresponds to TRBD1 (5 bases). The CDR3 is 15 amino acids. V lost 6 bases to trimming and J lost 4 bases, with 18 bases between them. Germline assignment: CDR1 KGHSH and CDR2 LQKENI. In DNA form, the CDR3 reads TGTGCCAGCTCTCGTCGGGGGGAGCAAAGCACTGAAGCTTTCTTT. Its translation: CASSRRGEQSTEAFF.

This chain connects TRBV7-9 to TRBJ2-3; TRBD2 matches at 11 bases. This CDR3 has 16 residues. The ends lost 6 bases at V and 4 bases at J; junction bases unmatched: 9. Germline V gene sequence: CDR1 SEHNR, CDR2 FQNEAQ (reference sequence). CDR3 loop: CASSFPTSGVADTQYF. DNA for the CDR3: TGTGCCAGCAGTTTTCCGACTAGCGGGGTTGCAGATACGCAGTATTTT.

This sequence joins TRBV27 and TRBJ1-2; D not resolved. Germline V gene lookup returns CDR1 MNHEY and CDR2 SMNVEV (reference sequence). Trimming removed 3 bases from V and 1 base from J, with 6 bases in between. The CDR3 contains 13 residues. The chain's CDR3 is CASSFTGNYGYTF. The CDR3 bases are TGTGCCAGCAGTTTCACCGGTAACTATGGCTACACCTTC.

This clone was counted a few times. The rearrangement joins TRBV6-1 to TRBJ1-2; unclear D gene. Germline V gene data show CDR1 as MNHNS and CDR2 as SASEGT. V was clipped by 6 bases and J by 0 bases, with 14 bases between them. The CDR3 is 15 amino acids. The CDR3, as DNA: TGTGCCAGCAGCCGGGTCGGGCTTGCTAACTATGGCTACACCTTC. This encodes CASSRVGLANYGYTF.

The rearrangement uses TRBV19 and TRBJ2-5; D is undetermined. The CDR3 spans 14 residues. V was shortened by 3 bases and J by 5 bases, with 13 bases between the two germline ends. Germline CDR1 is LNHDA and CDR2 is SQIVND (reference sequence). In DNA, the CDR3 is TGTGCCAGTAGTATGTCGGGTGATATGGAGACCCAGTACTTC. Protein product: CASSMSGDMETQYF.

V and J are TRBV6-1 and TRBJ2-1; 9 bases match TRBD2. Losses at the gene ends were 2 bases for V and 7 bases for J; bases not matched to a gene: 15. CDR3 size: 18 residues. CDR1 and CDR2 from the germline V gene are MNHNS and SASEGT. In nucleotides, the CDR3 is TGTGCCAGCAGTGAACTGAGGACTAGCGAAAGGAGGAGAAATGAGCAGTTCTTC. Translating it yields CASSELRTSERRRNEQFF.

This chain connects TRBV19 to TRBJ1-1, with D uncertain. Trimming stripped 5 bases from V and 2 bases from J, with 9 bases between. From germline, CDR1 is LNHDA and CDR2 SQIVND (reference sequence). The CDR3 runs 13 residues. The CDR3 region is CASSSWTNTEAFF. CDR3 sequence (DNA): TGTGCCAGTAGTTCTTGGACCAACACTGAAGCTTTCTTT.

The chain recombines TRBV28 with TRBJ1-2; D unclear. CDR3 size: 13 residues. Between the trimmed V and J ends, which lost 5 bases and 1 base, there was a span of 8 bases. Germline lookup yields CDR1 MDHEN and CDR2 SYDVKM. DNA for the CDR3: TGTGCCAGCAGTCTGGCGGTTAACTATGGCTACACCTTC. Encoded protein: CASSLAVNYGYTF.

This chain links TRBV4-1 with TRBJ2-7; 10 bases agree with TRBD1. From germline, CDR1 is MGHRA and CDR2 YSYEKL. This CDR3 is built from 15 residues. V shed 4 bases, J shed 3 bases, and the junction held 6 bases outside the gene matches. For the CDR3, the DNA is TGCGCCAGCAGCCCAGGGACAGGGGTTCGCTACGAGCAGTACTTC. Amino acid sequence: CASSPGTGVRYEQYF.

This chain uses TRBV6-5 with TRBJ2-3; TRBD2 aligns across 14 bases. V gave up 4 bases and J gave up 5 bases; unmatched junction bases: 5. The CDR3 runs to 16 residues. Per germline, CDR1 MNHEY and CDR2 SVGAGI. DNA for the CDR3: TGTGCCAGCAGTTCGACTAGCGGGGGGGCGATAGATACGCAGTATTTT. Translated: CASSSTSGGAIDTQYF.

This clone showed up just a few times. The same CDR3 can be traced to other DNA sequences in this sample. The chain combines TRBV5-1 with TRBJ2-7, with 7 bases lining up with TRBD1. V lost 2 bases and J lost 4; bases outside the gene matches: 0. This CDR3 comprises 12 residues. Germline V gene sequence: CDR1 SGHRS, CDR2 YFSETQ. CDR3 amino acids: CASSLQGYEQYF. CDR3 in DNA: TGCGCCAGCAGCTTACAGGGGTACGAGCAGTACTTC.

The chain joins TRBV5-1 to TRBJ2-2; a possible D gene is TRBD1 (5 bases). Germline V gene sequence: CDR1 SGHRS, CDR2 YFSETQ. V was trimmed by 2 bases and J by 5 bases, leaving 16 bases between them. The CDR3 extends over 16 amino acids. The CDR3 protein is CASSFSGRGRTGELFF. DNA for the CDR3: TGCGCCAGCAGCTTTTCAGGAAGGGGTAGGACCGGGGAGCTGTTTTTT.

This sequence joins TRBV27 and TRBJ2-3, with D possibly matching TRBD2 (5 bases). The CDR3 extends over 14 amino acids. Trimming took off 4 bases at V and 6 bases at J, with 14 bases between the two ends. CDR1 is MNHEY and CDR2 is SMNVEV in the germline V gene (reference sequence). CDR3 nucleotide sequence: TGTGCCAGCAGTTCGGTAGAGCGGCGCGATACGCAGTATTTT. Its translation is CASSSVERRDTQYF.

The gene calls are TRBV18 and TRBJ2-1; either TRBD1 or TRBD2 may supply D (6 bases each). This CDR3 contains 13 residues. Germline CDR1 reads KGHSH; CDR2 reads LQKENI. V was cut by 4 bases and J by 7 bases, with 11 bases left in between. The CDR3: CASSHGGENEQFF. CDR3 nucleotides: TGTGCCAGCTCACACGGGGGCGAGAATGAGCAGTTCTTC.

The CDR3 region is CASSLNNGDEQFF. The DNA for the CDR3 is TGTGCCAGCAGCTTAAACAATGGGGACGAGCAGTTCTTC. The chain has TRBV7-2 and TRBJ2-1, with D possibly being TRBD1 or TRBD2 (5 bases each). V gave up 2 bases and J gave up 10 bases, with 12 bases separating them. The germline V gene has CDR1 SGHTA and CDR2 FQGNSA. There are 13 residues in the CDR3.

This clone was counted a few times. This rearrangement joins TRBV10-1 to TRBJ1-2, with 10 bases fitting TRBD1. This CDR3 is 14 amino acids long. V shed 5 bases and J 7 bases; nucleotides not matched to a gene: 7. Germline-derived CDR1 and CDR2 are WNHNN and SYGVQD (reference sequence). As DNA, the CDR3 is TGCGCCAGCAGTAGGGACAGGGGTTCTACTGGCTACACCTTC. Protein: CASSRDRGSTGYTF.

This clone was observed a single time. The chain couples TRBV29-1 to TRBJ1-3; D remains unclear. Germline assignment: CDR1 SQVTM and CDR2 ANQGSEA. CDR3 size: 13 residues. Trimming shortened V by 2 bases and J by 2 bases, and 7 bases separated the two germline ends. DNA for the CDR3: TGCAGCGTTGAAAAGCGGCCTGGAAACACCATATATTTT. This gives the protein CSVEKRPGNTIYF. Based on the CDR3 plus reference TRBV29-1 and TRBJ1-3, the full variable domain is SAVISQKPSRDICQRGTSLTIQCQVDSQVTMMFWYRQQPGQSLTLIATANQGSEATYESGFVIDKFPISRPNLTFSTLTVSNMSPEDSSIYLCSVEKRPGNTIYFGEGSWLTVV.

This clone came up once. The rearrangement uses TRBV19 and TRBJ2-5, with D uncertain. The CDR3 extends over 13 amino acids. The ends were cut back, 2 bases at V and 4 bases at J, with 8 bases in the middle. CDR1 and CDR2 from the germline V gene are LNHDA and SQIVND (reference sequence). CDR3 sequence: CASSIQVTETQYF. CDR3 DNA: TGTGCCAGTAGTATACAGGTCACAGAGACCCAGTACTTC.

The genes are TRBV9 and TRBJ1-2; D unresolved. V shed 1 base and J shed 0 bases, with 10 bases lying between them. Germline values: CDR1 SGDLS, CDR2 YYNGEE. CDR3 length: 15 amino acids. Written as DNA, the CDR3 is TGTGCCAGCAGCGTAAGCGGACTAGCTAACTATGGCTACACCTTC. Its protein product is CASSVSGLANYGYTF.

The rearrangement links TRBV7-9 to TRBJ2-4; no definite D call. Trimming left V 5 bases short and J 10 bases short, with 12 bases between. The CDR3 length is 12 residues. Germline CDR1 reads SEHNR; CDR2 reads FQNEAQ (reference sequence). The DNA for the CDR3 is TGTGCCAGCAGCCCATATGGGGTTATTCAGTACTTC. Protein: CASSPYGVIQYF.

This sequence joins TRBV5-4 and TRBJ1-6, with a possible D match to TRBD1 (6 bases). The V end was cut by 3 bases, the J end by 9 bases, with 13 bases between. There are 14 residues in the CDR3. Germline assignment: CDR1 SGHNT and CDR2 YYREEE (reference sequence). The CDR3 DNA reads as TGTGCCAGCAGCTCCACAGGGATGGGTTCACCCCTCCACTTT. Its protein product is CASSSTGMGSPLHF.

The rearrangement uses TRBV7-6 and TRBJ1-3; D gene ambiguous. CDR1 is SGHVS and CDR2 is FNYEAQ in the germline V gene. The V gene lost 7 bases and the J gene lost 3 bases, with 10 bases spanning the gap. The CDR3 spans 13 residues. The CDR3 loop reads CASTPGVGNTIYF. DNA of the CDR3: TGTGCCAGCACCCCCGGGGTTGGAAACACCATATATTTT. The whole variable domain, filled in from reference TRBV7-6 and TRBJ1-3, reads GAGVSQSPRYKVTKRGQDVALRCDPISGHVSLYWYRQALGQGPEFLTYFNYEAQQDKSGLPNDRFSAERPEGSISTLTIQRTEQRDSAMYRCASTPGVGNTIYFGEGSWLTVV.